This TCR beta chain came from a study of siplizumab effects on memory and regulatory T cells. Notes on the study in general: Both greater diversity than memory cells and a major contribution to the alloresponse seemed to characterize naive T cells. Proliferating Tregs in siplizumab cultures were never verified as suppressive. Just a small share of alloreactive clones was traced back to unstimulated subsets.

Of note for this clone: Its antigen remains unknown.

Germline-derived CDR1 and CDR2 are SGHNT and YYREEE (reference sequence). This CDR3 is built from 13 residues. With 0 bases removed from V and 1 base from J, the gap between germline ends came to 2 bases. The repertoire was sequenced with immunoSEQ multiplex PCR; TCRdb's copy has only in-frame clones and lacks some. This table has over 95,000 clones, roughly 95% appearing once. The J gene is TRBJ2-1, the V gene TRBV5-4, with no clear D. Sequencing was done on a sample of non-Treg CD4+ T cells sorted from blood. This clonotype originated in a human donor in good health. This CDR3 reads CASSLGSYNEQFF. The DNA for the CDR3 is TGTGCCAGCAGCTTGGGTTCCTACAATGAGCAGTTCTTC.